A selection of T cell receptor beta chains follows, all from one sample in a study of T-cell reconstitution after alpha-beta-depleted transplantation in children. MiXCR, run by TCRdb on the PCR reads, gives a single entry per CDR3 protein. The sample lists almost 500,000 distinct CDR3 sequences; around 12% were seen once. This specimen consisted of PBMCs from the stem cell graft donor, obtained from the stem cell graft. The receptors originated from a human donor who donated a stem cell graft to a child with combined immunodeficiency. Both conserved end residues are part of each CDR3. Fields, in order: V gene, CDR3 length, J gene, CDR3 protein.

TRBV20-1	15	TRBJ2-5	CSASLISRAQETQYF
TRBV12-3/TRBV12-4	14	TRBJ2-2	CASSSGVATGELFF
TRBV11-2	16	TRBJ2-7	CASSLFRDRGQYEQYF
TRBV27	16	TRBJ2-7	CASSLKGLAGFYEQYF
TRBV6-5	17	TRBJ2-2	CASSYYSGTTNTGELFF
TRBV4-3	15	TRBJ2-7	CASSQHRDSSYEQYF
TRBV7-9	14	TRBJ2-3	CASSPLKLTDTQYF
TRBV27	12	TRBJ2-1	CASSTWTREQFF
TRBV27	14	TRBJ2-1	CASSLSYGYNEQFF
TRBV9	14	TRBJ2-7	CASSVVDYSYEQYF
TRBV5-5	13	TRBJ2-5	CASSWGGGETQYF
TRBV7-3	13	TRBJ1-2	CASSSQGVDGYTF
TRBV5-1	16	TRBJ1-6	CASSNTGASRSSPLHF
TRBV20-1	14	TRBJ1-1	CSAREGRVGTEAFF
TRBV15	15	TRBJ2-3	CATSREDRGQDTQYF
TRBV28	13	TRBJ2-7	CASSSSPSPEQYF
TRBV7-9	15	TRBJ2-5	CASSLGAFLQETQYF
TRBV5-1	16	TRBJ2-5	CASSLRTSGGQETQYF
TRBV27	16	TRBJ1-6	CASSLWRSSYNSPLHF
TRBV30	13	TRBJ2-7	CAWSVTGAYEQYF
TRBV29-1	15	TRBJ2-3	CSVELAVPPFDTQYF
TRBV6-5	14	TRBJ2-1	CASRLTGAYNEQFF
TRBV29-1	13	TRBJ2-3	CSGLAGGADTQYF
TRBV14	16	TRBJ2-3	CASSQDRLESTDTQYF
TRBV5-1	19	TRBJ2-7	CASSLAWTSGRAYSYEQYF
TRBV7-8	13	TRBJ2-7	CASSTRRRFGQYF
TRBV7-9	15	TRBJ2-7	CASSLLGRDGYEQYF
TRBV12-3/TRBV12-4	14	TRBJ2-3	CASTIGGREDTQYF
TRBV12-3/TRBV12-4	17	TRBJ1-5	CASSFASGGRSNQPQHF
TRBV19	18	TRBJ1-1	CASITPFNLRGRQTEAFF
TRBV7-2	15	TRBJ2-1	CASSGGTGVGFQQFF
TRBV18	15	TRBJ2-7	CASSPSKLIGDEQYF
TRBV20-1	16	TRBJ1-5	CSATLSGGIGNQPQHF
TRBV20-1	14	TRBJ1-2	CSARDGDQGYGYTF
TRBV4-3	14	TRBJ2-5	CASSQDSGESPQYF
TRBV7-9	14	TRBJ2-7	CASRPPGASYEQYF
TRBV4-2	15	TRBJ2-7	CASSQDGRGLGEQYF
TRBV12-3/TRBV12-4	20	TRBJ2-5	CASSSLRDRGSREGQETQYF
TRBV6-2/TRBV6-3	15	TRBJ1-2	CASSSRGAHDYGYTF
TRBV4-3	17	TRBJ1-1	CATRLTVGSRPNTEAFF
TRBV12-5	16	TRBJ2-1	CAGGLVPAENYNEQFF
TRBV5-1	14	TRBJ1-1	CASRTTFAGPEAFF
TRBV11-2	15	TRBJ1-6	CASSGGTAYNSPLHF
TRBV6-5	16	TRBJ2-5	CASSYTTSRGKETQYF
TRBV7-9	13	TRBJ2-7	CASSFPQGDEQYF
TRBV20-1	15	TRBJ1-1	CSASMPSHWNTEAFF
TRBV7-9	15	TRBJ2-1	CASSTLEQPLNEQFF
TRBV7-2	15	TRBJ2-1	CASSLGRVSYNEQFF
TRBV9	19	TRBJ2-6	CASSVATGGPPSGANVLTF
TRBV7-2	14	TRBJ2-7	CASSLIRGGSEQYF
TRBV4-2	13	TRBJ2-7	CASSQGRVREQYF
TRBV6-5	16	TRBJ2-5	CASSYSIGGTVGTQYF
TRBV9	13	TRBJ2-6	CASSVAGANVLTF
TRBV18	18	TRBJ1-3	CASSPDLAGESSGNTIYF
TRBV20-1	14	TRBJ2-3	CSAGLAPSTDTQYF
TRBV6-1	13	TRBJ2-1	CAGKTSSYNEQFF
TRBV25-1	14	TRBJ2-7	CASSRGGSEDEQYF
TRBV28	14	TRBJ2-5	CASSRWTGGETQYF
TRBV11-1	18	TRBJ2-4	CASSPLAGGYIAKNIQYF